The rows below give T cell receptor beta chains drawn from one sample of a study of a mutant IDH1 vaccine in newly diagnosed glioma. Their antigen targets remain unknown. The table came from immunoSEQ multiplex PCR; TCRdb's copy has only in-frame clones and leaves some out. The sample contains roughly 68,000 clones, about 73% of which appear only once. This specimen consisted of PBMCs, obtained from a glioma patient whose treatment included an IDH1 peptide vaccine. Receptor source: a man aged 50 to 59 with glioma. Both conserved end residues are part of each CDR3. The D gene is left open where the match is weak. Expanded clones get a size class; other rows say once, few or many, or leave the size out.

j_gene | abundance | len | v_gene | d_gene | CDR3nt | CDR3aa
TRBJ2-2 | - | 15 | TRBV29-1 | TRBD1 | TGCAGCGTCCCGGCTGCCGGGACAGGAAGCGGGGAGCTGTTTTTT | CSVPAAGTGSGELFF
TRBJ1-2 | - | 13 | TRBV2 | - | TGTGCCAGCAGTTATCAGGGATTACGGGGCTACACCTTC | CASSYQGLRGYTF
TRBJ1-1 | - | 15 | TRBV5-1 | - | TGCGCCAGCAGCGCCTCAGAAGGGTACGGCACTGAAGCTTTCTTT | CASSASEGYGTEAFF
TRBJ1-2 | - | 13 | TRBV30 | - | TGTGCCTGGAGCCCGGGCCTCGACTATGGCTACACCTTC | CAWSPGLDYGYTF
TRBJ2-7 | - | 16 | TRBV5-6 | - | TGTGCCAGCAGCTTGGCAGGAGGGGGCAGCTCCTACGAGCAGTACTTC | CASSLAGGGSSYEQYF
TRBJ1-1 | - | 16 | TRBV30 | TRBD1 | TGTGCCTGGCAGGGGGGGAGACAGGGACAGAACACTGAAGCTTTCTTT | CAWQGGRQGQNTEAFF
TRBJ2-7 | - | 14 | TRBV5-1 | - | TGCGCCAGCAGCCGTACAGGGACCTCCTACGAGCAGTACTTC | CASSRTGTSYEQYF
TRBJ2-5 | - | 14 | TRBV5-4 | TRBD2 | TGTGCCAGCAGCTTTCGGGGGGGCCAGAAGACCCAGTACTTC | CASSFRGGQKTQYF
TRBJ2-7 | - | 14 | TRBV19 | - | TGTGCCAGTAGTATTCAGGGGCGGATCTACGAGCAGTACTTC | CASSIQGRIYEQYF
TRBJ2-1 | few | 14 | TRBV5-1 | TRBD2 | TGCGCCAGCAGCTTGGGGAGGGGAGGGAATGAGCAGTTCTTC | CASSLGRGGNEQFF
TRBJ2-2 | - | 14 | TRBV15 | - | TGTGCCACCAGCGGACTGGACAGCACCGGGGAGCTGTTTTTT | CATSGLDSTGELFF
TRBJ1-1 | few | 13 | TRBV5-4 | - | TGTGCCAGCAGCTTGCAGGGGAACACTGAAGCTTTCTTT | CASSLQGNTEAFF
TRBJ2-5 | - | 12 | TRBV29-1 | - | TGCAGCGTTGAAATGGGAGGAGAGACCCAGTACTTC | CSVEMGGETQYF
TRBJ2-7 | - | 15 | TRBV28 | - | TGTGCCAGCAGTTTAGGCAGACAGAACTCCTACGAGCAGTACTTC | CASSLGRQNSYEQYF
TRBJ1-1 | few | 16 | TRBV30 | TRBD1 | TGTGCCTGGAGCGTCCCGGGACAGGGAGAGAACACTGAAGCTTTCTTT | CAWSVPGQGENTEAFF
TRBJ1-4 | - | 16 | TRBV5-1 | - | TGCGCCAGCAGCTTGGCGTTACCAGGAGTTGATGAAAAACTGTTTTTT | CASSLALPGVDEKLFF
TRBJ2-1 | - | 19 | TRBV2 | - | TGTGCCAGCAGTGACAGGGGGCTTGCGGGGGTCTTCCGGGGCAATGAGCAGTTCTTC | CASSDRGLAGVFRGNEQFF
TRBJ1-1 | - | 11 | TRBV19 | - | TGTGCCAGTAGTAGGGCCACTGAAGCTTTCTTT | CASSRATEAFF
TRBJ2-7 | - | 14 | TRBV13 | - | TGTGCCAGCAGCCTTAACAGCCCTTCCTACGAGCAGTACTTC | CASSLNSPSYEQYF
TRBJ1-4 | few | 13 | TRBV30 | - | TGTGCCTCACTAGGGGCGGTCAATGAAAAACTGTTTTTT | CASLGAVNEKLFF
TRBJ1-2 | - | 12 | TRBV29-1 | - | TGCAGCGTTGAAGAGGCCGCCGATGGCTACACCTTC | CSVEEAADGYTF
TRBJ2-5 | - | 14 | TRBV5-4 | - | TGTGCCAGCAGCTTGGAGTGGAACCAAGAGACCCAGTACTTC | CASSLEWNQETQYF
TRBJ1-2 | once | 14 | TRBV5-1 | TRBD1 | TGCGCCAGCAGTCCGGGACAGGGGGCCGGTGGCTACACCTTC | CASSPGQGAGGYTF
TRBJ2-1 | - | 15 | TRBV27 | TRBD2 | TGTGCCAGCAGTGTACTAGCGGGGGGTATCAATGAGCAGTTCTTC | CASSVLAGGINEQFF
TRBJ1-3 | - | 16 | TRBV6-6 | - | TGTGCCAGCAGTTCCCCCAAGGGAAGCTCTGGAAACACCATATATTTT | CASSSPKGSSGNTIYF
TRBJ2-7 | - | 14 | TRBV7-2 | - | TGTGCCAGCAGCTTAGCAGCGACCTCCTACGAGCAGTACTTC | CASSLAATSYEQYF
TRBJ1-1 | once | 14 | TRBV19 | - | TGTGCCAGTAGCTCCTTGGCGTGGAACACTGAAGCTTTCTTT | CASSSLAWNTEAFF
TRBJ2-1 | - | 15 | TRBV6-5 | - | TGTGCCAGCAGCCTCGGAGGGTATTCCTACAATGAGCAGTTCTTC | CASSLGGYSYNEQFF
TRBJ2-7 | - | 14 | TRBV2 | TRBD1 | TGTGCCAGCAGTGAACAGGGGGCTAGGTACGAGCAGTACTTC | CASSEQGARYEQYF
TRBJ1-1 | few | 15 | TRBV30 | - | TGTGCCTACACAGGGTTCTCCTCCGGGGACACTGAAGCTTTCTTT | CAYTGFSSGDTEAFF
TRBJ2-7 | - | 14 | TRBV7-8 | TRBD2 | TGTGCCAGCAGCCCCGGGAGGCCCTCCTACGAGCAGTACTTC | CASSPGRPSYEQYF
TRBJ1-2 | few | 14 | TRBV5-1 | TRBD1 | TGCGCCAGCAGCCCCGGGACAGCCACCCATGGCTACACCTTC | CASSPGTATHGYTF
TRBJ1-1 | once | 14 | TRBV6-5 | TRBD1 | TGTGCCAGCAGTCCGGGACAGGGGGCGGGTGAAGCTTTCTTT | CASSPGQGAGEAFF
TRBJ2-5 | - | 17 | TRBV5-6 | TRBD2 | TGTGCCAGCAGCTTGTCGGGTGCGGGGGGCCTTGGAGAGACCCAGTACTTC | CASSLSGAGGLGETQYF
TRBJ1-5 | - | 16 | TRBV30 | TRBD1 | TGTGCCTGGAGTATGACAGGGAATGAGGGCAATCAGCCCCAGCATTTT | CAWSMTGNEGNQPQHF
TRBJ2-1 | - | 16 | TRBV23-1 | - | TGCGCCAGCAGTCACTCCCCAGGGTCCTCCTACAATGAGCAGTTCTTC | CASSHSPGSSYNEQFF
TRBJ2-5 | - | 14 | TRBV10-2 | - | TGCGCCAGCAGTGGGACTCACCCACAAGAGACCCAGTACTTC | CASSGTHPQETQYF
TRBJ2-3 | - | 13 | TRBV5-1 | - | TGCGCCAGCAGCTCGACTAGCACAGATACGCAGTATTTT | CASSSTSTDTQYF
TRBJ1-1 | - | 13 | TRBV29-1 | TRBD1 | TGCAGCGTCTACCGGGACAGGAACACTGAAGCTTTCTTT | CSVYRDRNTEAFF
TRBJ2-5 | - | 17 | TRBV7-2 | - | TGTGCCAGCAGCTTAGTGATCTGGCGGGGGCAGGTAGAGACCCAGTACTTC | CASSLVIWRGQVETQYF
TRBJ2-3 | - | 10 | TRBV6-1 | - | TGTGCCAGCGGAGGGTCTAAGGAGTATTTT | CASGGSKEYF
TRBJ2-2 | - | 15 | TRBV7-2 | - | TGTGCCAGCAGCTTAGATCCAGGGGGGACCGGGGAGCTGTTTTTT | CASSLDPGGTGELFF
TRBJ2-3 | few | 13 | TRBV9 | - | TGTGCCAGCAGCGTTTGGAGCACAGATACGCAGTATTTT | CASSVWSTDTQYF
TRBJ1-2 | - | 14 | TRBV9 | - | TGTGCCAGCAGCGTGTCGCCCGGAAAGGCCCCAGGGACCTTC | CASSVSPGKAPGTF
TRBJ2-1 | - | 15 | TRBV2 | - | TGTGCCAGCTCAACCGGGACGCCCGCTTACAATGAGCAGTTCTTC | CASSTGTPAYNEQFF
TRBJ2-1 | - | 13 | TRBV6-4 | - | TGTGCCAGCAGTGAAGAGGGAGCGAGTGAGCAGTTCTTC | CASSEEGASEQFF
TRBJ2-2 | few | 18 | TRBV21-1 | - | TGTGCCAGCAGCAAATTGGCCACCGGGACAGGGGTAACCGGGGAGCTGTTTTTT | CASSKLATGTGVTGELFF
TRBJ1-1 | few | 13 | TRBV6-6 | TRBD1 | TGTGCCAGCATTCGGACAGGGTCGACAGGGGCTTTCTTT | CASIRTGSTGAFF
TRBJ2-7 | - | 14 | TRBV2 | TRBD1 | TGTGCCAGCAGTGCCGGGACAGTAACCTACGAGCAGTACTTC | CASSAGTVTYEQYF
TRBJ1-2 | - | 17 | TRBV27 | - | TGTGCCAGCAGATCCGGGACGGGGACCCATAGTAGCTATGGCTACACCTTC | CASRSGTGTHSSYGYTF